Below are 27 T cell receptor beta chains sequenced from a single sample in a study of blood T cell repertoires in COVID-19. Generated by immunoSEQ multiplex PCR, the TCRdb table keeps only in-frame clones and is missing some. The sample consists of 430,000 or so clones, roughly 90% of them appearing once. Sequenced: PBMCs or T cells enriched from blood (not recorded which). The receptors were sampled from a woman in her 40s who had recovered from COVID-19.

This sequence joins TRBV6-5 and TRBJ1-2, with 7 positions matching TRBD1. V lost 6 bases to trimming and J lost 8 bases; unmatched junction nucleotides: 12. Germline loops: CDR1 MNHEY, CDR2 SVGAGI. The CDR3 has 14 residues. The CDR3 DNA reads TGTGCCAGCAGCCTGACAGGGCCCGTGAGAGGCTACACCTTC. Amino acids: CASSLTGPVRGYTF.

To note about this clone: Other DNA sequences from this sample encode an identical CDR3 as well. This chain connects TRBV20-1 to TRBJ1-2; TRBD1 agrees at 8 bases. The V gene end was trimmed by 6 bases and the J gene end by 5 bases; junction bases not matched to a gene: 2. The germline V gene encodes CDR1 DFQATT and CDR2 SNEGSKA (reference sequence). The CDR3 length is 11 residues. CDR3 sequence reads: CSARTGYGYTF. CDR3 nucleotides: TGCAGTGCCAGGACAGGGTATGGCTACACCTTC.

The genes are TRBV6-5 and TRBJ1-3; TRBD1 aligns across 7 bases. Germline V gene data show CDR1 as MNHEY and CDR2 as SVGAGI. J lost 3 bases, V lost 10 bases, and 12 bases had no gene match. The CDR3 has 15 residues. The CDR3 DNA reads as TGTGCCATCTCGACAGGGTATGGAATTGGAAACACCATATATTTT. This encodes CAISTGYGIGNTIYF.

This chain joins TRBV5-1 and TRBJ1-1; no firm D call. This CDR3 region has 15 residues. Germline lookup yields CDR1 SGHRS and CDR2 YFSETQ. Trimming stripped 7 bases from V and 2 bases from J, with 18 bases between. CDR3 DNA: TGCGCCAGCCATCCGTCGGGTACGTATAACACTGAAGCTTTCTTT. It translates to CASHPSGTYNTEAFF. Using reference TRBV5-1 and TRBJ1-1 for the parts outside the CDR3, the full variable domain is KAGVTQTPRYLIKTRGQQVTLSCSPISGHRSVSWYQQTPGQGLQFLFEYFSETQRNKGNFPGRFSGRQFSNSRSEMNVSTLELGDSALYLCASHPSGTYNTEAFFGQGTRLTVV.

This chain uses TRBV7-2 with TRBJ2-3, with TRBD1 matching over 7 bases. V lost 5 bases to trimming and J lost 4 bases; unmatched junction nucleotides: 9. This CDR3 is built from 15 residues. Looked up from germline, CDR1 is SGHTA and CDR2 is FQGNSA. The DNA of the CDR3 is TGTGCCAGCAGCCCCGACAGGGTGGTCGCAGATACGCAGTATTTT. The encoded protein is CASSPDRVVADTQYF.

The chain joins TRBV5-5 to TRBJ2-3; D ambiguous. This CDR3 comprises 16 residues. Trimming took off 0 bases at V and 2 bases at J, with 13 bases between the two ends. Germline values: CDR1 SGHKS, CDR2 YYEKEE (reference sequence). CDR3 in DNA: TGTGCCAGCAGCTTGGCTTTCTTCGACATCACAGATACGCAGTATTTT. This gives the protein CASSLAFFDITDTQYF.

This clone was seen once. V and J are TRBV7-2 and TRBJ2-3, with D possibly matching TRBD2 (7 bases). The germline V and J ends were trimmed by 5 bases and 3 bases, with 15 bases remaining between them. The CDR3 has 15 amino acids. Germline V gene lookup returns CDR1 SGHTA and CDR2 FQGNSA. The CDR3 is CASSPMGRGTDTQYF. For the CDR3, the DNA is TGTGCCAGCAGCCCAATGGGGAGGGGGACAGATACGCAGTATTTT. Variable domain in full (rest from reference TRBV7-2 and TRBJ2-3): GAGVSQSPSNKVTEKGKDVELRCDPISGHTALYWYRQSLGQGLEFLIYFQGNSAPDKSGLPSDRFSAERTGGSVSTLTIQRTQQEDSAVYLCASSPMGRGTDTQYFGPGTRLTVL.

J is TRBJ2-5 and V is TRBV3-1 (or the pseudogene TRBV3-2); no clear D gene. Germline lookup yields CDR1 LGHDT and CDR2 YNNKEL (reference sequence). The V and J ends lost 4 bases and 2 bases respectively, with 8 bases between them. This CDR3 region has 13 residues. The CDR3, as DNA: TGTGCCAGCAGCCTGAGCGTTCAAGAGACCCAGTACTTC. Its translation: CASSLSVQETQYF.

The chain recombines TRBV4-3 with TRBJ1-1, with D possibly being TRBD1 (6 bases). The V end was cut by 0 bases, the J end by 11 bases, with 10 bases between. The V gene's germline CDR1 is LGHNA and CDR2 YSLEER. This CDR3 has 12 amino acids. CDR3 region: CASSQEGGGAFF. DNA for the CDR3: TGCGCCAGCAGCCAAGAAGGGGGTGGGGCTTTCTTT.

The V gene is TRBV6-2 or TRBV6-3, the J gene TRBJ2-5; 7 bases are a match to TRBD1. This CDR3 comprises 13 residues. The germline V gene has CDR1 MNHEY and CDR2 SVGEGT. V lost 6 bases to trimming and J lost 7 bases; unmatched junction nucleotides: 8. CDR3 nucleotides: TGTGCCAGCAGCCTGGGACAGTATGGGACCCAGTACTTC. Translation: CASSLGQYGTQYF.

The V call is TRBV3-1 (or the pseudogene TRBV3-2), the J call TRBJ1-2; tentative D call: TRBD1 (6 bases). The CDR3 extends over 17 amino acids. Germline values: CDR1 LGHDT, CDR2 YNNKEL (reference sequence). Trimming removed 1 base at V and 5 bases at J, with 20 bases between. The CDR3 DNA reads TGTGCCAGCAGCCAAGCTAGGATTAGGGGGTTCGGATATGGCTACACCTTC. Translated: CASSQARIRGFGYGYTF.

In its sample, this clone was seen a few times. The rearrangement links TRBV30 to TRBJ1-2, with D hard to call. Trimming pared 5 bases from V and 0 bases from J, leaving 10 bases between. In germline, CDR1 is GTSNPN, CDR2 SVGIG (reference sequence). The CDR3 is 13 amino acids. In nucleotides, the CDR3 is TGTGCCTGGCAGATCTCGACTAACTATGGCTACACCTTC. Translating gives CAWQISTNYGYTF.

This rearrangement joins TRBV4-3 to TRBJ2-7; D is undetermined. Germline assignment: CDR1 LGHNA and CDR2 YSLEER. Trimming removed 0 bases at V and 7 bases at J, with 10 bases between. This CDR3 spans 13 amino acids. The CDR3, as DNA: TGCGCCAGCAGCCAAGATAATCGCCGGGAGCAGTACTTC. Translating gives CASSQDNRREQYF.

The rearrangement joins TRBV18 to TRBJ1-1; 8 bases are shared with TRBD1. Germline V CDR1 and CDR2: KGHSH, LQKENI. This CDR3 has 16 amino acids. The V and J ends lost 4 bases and 3 bases, in that order; junction bases with no gene match: 10. For the CDR3, the DNA is TGTGCCAGCTCACTAATCCCGGGACAGGCGGACACTGAAGCTTTCTTT. This gives the protein CASSLIPGQADTEAFF.

This clone appeared a few times. The gene calls are TRBV2 and TRBJ2-7; TRBD1 aligns across 8 bases. J lost 5 bases, V lost 6 bases, and 9 bases had no gene match. The germline V gene encodes CDR1 SNHLY and CDR2 FYNNEI. CDR3 length: 14 residues. CDR3 DNA sequence: TGTGCCAGCAGCCCGACAGGGGATTTACACGAGCAGTACTTC. Protein product: CASSPTGDLHEQYF.

The chain couples TRBV24-1 to TRBJ2-1; 8 bases agree with TRBD1. Looked up from germline, CDR1 is KGHDR and CDR2 is SFDVKD. J gave up 8 bases and V 9 bases, and 8 bases lay outside the gene matches. The CDR3 length is 13 residues. The CDR3 nucleotides are TGTGCCACCTCGGATACAGGGGGGTATGAGCAGTTCTTC. This gives the protein CATSDTGGYEQFF.

This chain's CDR3 is CASSQGTDYGYTF. DNA of the CDR3: TGTGCCAGCAGCCAAGGGACAGACTATGGCTACACCTTC. V is TRBV7-9 and J is TRBJ1-2, with 7 bases identical to TRBD1. V was clipped by 5 bases and J by 3 bases; unmatched bases: 3. The germline gives CDR1 SEHNR, CDR2 FQNEAQ (reference sequence). The CDR3 is 13 amino acids.

CDR3 bases: TGTGCCAGCAGCGTCGGGACAGGGGAAACCGGGGAGCTGTTTTTT. It encodes CASSVGTGETGELFF. The rearrangement links TRBV11-3 to TRBJ2-2; the match to TRBD1 covers 10 bases. The CDR3 spans 15 residues. V trimming: 5 bases; J trimming: 5 bases; junction bases outside the gene matches: 5. CDR1 is SGHNT and CDR2 is YENEEA in the germline V gene. Supplemented by reference TRBV11-3 and TRBJ2-2, the full variable domain reads EAGVVQSPRYKIIEKKQPVAFWCNPISGHNTLYWYLQNLGQGPELLIRYENEEAVDDSQLPKDRFSAERLKGVDSTLKIQPAELGDSAVYLCASSVGTGETGELFFGEGSRLTVL.

This clone was picked up a small number of times. This sequence joins TRBV7-9 and TRBJ2-7; tentative D call: TRBD2 (6 bases). Germline CDR1 and CDR2: SEHNR and FQNEAQ (reference sequence). Between the trimmed V and J ends, which lost 7 bases and 0 bases, there was a span of 13 bases. The length of the CDR3 is 14 residues. Here the CDR3 reads CASTGGTHSYEQYF. The CDR3 DNA reads as TGTGCCAGCACCGGAGGGACTCACTCCTACGAGCAGTACTTC.

This chain connects TRBV28 to TRBJ1-5, with 7 positions matching TRBD1. Germline V gene data show CDR1 as MDHEN and CDR2 as SYDVKM. The CDR3 consists of 15 residues. Trimming removed 3 bases from V and 4 bases from J; junction bases left unmatched: 6. DNA for the CDR3: TGTGCCAGCAGTTTGGGTGACAGGGTGAATCAGCCCCAGCATTTT. Its protein is CASSLGDRVNQPQHF.

The rearrangement links TRBV5-1 to TRBJ2-1; D unclear. The CDR3 consists of 15 residues. Germline loops: CDR1 SGHRS, CDR2 YFSETQ. Trimming stripped 3 bases from V and 0 bases from J, with 10 bases between. The CDR3 reads CASSSAPGSYNEQFF. As DNA, the CDR3 is TGCGCCAGCAGCTCCGCTCCCGGCTCCTACAATGAGCAGTTCTTC.

J is TRBJ2-5 and V is TRBV27, with a possible D match to TRBD2 (6 bases). Germline lookup yields CDR1 MNHEY and CDR2 SMNVEV (reference sequence). The CDR3 length is 14 residues. V lost 3 bases and J 2 bases, leaving 10 bases between the germline ends. The CDR3 bases are TGTGCCAGCAGTTTCAGCGGGCCACAAGAGACCCAGTACTTC. Protein: CASSFSGPQETQYF.

V usage is TRBV9 and J usage is TRBJ2-5; D perhaps matches TRBD1 (5 bases). From germline, CDR1 is SGDLS and CDR2 YYNGEE. The ends were cut back, 0 bases at V and 3 bases at J, with 12 bases in the middle. The CDR3 has 15 residues. CDR3: CASSVAGTGEETQYF. The CDR3 nucleotides read TGTGCCAGCAGCGTAGCTGGCACAGGTGAAGAGACCCAGTACTTC.

This clone appeared once. V usage is TRBV7-6 and J usage is TRBJ2-7; 10 bases map to TRBD2. Losses at the gene ends were 4 bases for V and 4 bases for J; bases not matched to a gene: 7. The CDR3 covers 15 residues. The V gene's germline CDR1 is SGHVS and CDR2 FNYEAQ. CDR3 loop: CASSSASGSAYEQYF. Here the CDR3 DNA reads TGTGCCAGCAGCTCAGCTAGCGGGAGTGCTTACGAGCAGTACTTC.

The chain employs TRBV27 and TRBJ1-5, with D perhaps matching TRBD1 (5 bases). From germline, CDR1 is MNHEY and CDR2 SMNVEV (reference sequence). The V gene lost 5 bases and the J gene lost 3 bases, with 14 bases spanning the gap. This CDR3 is built from 15 residues. CDR3 nucleotide sequence: TGTGCCAGCAGTCCTTATCTGGACAACAATCAGCCCCAGCATTTT. This sequence encodes CASSPYLDNNQPQHF.

V usage is TRBV18 and J usage is TRBJ2-3, with 8 bases lining up with TRBD2. The CDR3 totals 16 residues. V was pared by 3 bases and J by 2 bases, with 7 bases of the junction left unmatched. Germline V gene sequence: CDR1 KGHSH, CDR2 LQKENI. The chain's CDR3 is CASSPAGLVPTDTQYF. DNA for the CDR3: TGTGCCAGCTCACCGGCGGGACTAGTCCCCACAGATACGCAGTATTTT.

The J gene is TRBJ1-1, the V gene TRBV6-4; D is ambiguous. The V gene lost 4 bases and the J gene lost 1 base, with 10 bases spanning the gap. This CDR3 has 14 amino acids. Germline CDR1 is MRHNA and CDR2 is SNTAGT. The CDR3 coding sequence is TGTGCCAGCAGTGTTGAAGCGGAGAACACTGAAGCTTTCTTT. Translating it yields CASSVEAENTEAFF.